The present T cell receptor beta chain was sequenced within a study of tumor and adjacent non-tumor tissue in lung cancer. Points from the study as a whole: Tumor tissue had significantly higher TCR diversity than normal lung. Top 100 clones took a larger repertoire share in normal lung.

The template was RNA from unsorted bulk tissue. This CDR3 has 17 residues. Germline CDR1 is MNHNS and CDR2 is SASEGT. A word on this clonotype: Its matching antigen is unknown. One junction end does not reproduce the germline sequence, and a read error may be involved.

A modified ARM-PCR protocol with three rounds of nested PCR amplified TCRbeta. MiXCR was run by TCRdb on the multiplex PCR reads, yielding one entry per CDR3 protein. The data contain 200,000 or so distinct CDR3 sequences, less than 80% of them singletons. The clonotype originates from a man in his fifties or sixties with non-small cell lung cancer. The sequencing input was lung tumor tissue. V usage is TRBV6-1 and J usage is TRBJ2-1; 9 nucleotides line up with TRBD1. The CDR3 bases are TGTGCCAGCAGCCTCCAGGACAGGGGAACCTCCTACGATGAGCAGTTCTTC. Its protein is CASSLQDRGTSYDEQFF.